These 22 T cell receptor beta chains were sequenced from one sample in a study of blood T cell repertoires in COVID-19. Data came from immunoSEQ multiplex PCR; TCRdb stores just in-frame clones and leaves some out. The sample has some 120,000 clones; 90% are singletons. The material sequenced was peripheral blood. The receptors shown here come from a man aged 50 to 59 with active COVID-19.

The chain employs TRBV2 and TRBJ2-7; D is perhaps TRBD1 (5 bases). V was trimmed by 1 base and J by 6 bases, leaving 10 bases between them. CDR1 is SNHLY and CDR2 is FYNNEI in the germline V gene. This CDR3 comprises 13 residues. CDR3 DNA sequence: TGTGCCAGCAGTGAAGGGACACTGGCCGAGCAGTACGTC. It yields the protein CASSEGTLAEQYV.

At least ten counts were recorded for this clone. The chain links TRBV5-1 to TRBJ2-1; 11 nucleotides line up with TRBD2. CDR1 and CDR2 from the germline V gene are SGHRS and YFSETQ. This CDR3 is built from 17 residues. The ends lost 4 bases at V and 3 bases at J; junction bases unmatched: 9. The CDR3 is CASSHTGLAGVYNEQFF. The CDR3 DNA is TGCGCCAGCAGCCATACCGGACTAGCGGGCGTCTACAATGAGCAGTTCTTC.

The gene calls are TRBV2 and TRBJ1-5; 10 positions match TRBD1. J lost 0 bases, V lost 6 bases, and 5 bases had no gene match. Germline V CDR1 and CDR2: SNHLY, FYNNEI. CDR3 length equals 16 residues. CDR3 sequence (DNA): TGTGCCAGCAGCCCCGGGACAGGGGATAGCAATCAGCCCCAGCATTTT. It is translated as CASSPGTGDSNQPQHF.

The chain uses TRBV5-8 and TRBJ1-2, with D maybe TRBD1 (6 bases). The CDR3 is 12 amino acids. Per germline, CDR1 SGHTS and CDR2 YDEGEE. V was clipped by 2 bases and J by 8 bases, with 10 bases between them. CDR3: CASSFPRGGYTF. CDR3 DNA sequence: TGTGCCAGCAGCTTCCCCAGGGGAGGCTACACCTTC.

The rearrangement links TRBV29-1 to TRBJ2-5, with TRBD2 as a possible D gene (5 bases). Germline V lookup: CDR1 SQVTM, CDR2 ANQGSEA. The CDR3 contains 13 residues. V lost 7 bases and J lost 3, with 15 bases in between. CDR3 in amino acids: CSDPGLDEETQYF. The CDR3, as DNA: TGCAGCGACCCCGGACTGGACGAAGAGACCCAGTACTTC.

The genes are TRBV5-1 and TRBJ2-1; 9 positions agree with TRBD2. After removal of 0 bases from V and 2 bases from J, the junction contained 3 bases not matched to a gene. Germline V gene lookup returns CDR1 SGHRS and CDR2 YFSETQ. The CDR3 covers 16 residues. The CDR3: CASSLDSGGPYNEQFF. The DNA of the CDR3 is TGCGCCAGCAGCTTGGATAGCGGGGGCCCCTACAATGAGCAGTTCTTC.

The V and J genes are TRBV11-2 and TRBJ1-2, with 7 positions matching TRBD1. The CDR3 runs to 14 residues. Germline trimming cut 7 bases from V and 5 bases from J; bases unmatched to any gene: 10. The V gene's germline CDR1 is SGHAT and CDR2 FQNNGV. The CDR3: CASNPFRDSYGYTF. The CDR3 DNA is TGTGCCAGCAACCCATTCCGGGACAGTTATGGCTACACCTTC. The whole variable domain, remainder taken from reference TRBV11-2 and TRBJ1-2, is EAGVAQSPRYKIIEKRQSVAFWCNPISGHATLYWYQQILGQGPKLLIQFQNNGVVDDSQLPKDRFSAERLKGVDSTLKIQPAKLEDSAVYLCASNPFRDSYGYTFGSGTRLTVV.

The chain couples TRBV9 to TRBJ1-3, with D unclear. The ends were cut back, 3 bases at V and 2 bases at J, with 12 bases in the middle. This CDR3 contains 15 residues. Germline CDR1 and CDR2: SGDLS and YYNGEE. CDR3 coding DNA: TGTGCCAGCAGCGCCGAAGTGGGAGCTGGAAACACCATATATTTT. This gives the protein CASSAEVGAGNTIYF.

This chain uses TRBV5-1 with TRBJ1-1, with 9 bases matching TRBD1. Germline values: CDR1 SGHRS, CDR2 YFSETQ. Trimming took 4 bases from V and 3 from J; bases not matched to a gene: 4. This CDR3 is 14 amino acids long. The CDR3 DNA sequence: TGCGCCAGCAGCACTGGGACAGGGCACACTGAAGCTTTCTTT. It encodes CASSTGTGHTEAFF.

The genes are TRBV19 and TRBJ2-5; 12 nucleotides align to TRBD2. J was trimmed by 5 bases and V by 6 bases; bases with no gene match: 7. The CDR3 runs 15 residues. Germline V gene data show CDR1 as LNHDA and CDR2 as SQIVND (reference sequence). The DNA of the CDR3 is TGTGCCAGTAGCACTAGCGGGAGGTTCCGGGAGACCCAGTACTTC. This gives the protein CASSTSGRFRETQYF.

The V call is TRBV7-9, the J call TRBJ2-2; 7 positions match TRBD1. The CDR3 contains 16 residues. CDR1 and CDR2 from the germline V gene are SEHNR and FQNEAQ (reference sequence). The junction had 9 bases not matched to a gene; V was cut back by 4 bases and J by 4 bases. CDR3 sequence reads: CASSSRDRTFTGELFF. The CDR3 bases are TGTGCCAGCAGCTCCCGGGACAGAACCTTCACCGGGGAGCTGTTTTTT.

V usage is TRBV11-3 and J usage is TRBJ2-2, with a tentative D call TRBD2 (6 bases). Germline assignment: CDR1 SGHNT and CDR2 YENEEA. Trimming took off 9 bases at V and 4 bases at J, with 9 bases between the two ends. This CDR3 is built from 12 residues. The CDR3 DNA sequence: TGTGCCAGTATCGGGGGCACCGGGGAGCTGTTTTTT. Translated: CASIGGTGELFF.

For the CDR3, the DNA is TGTGCCAGCAGCCAAGGGGCCTTTTGGGAAAAACTGTTTTTT. Translated, it gives CASSQGAFWEKLFF. This sequence joins TRBV4-2 and TRBJ1-4; D is uncertain. The germline gives CDR1 LGHNA, CDR2 YNFKEQ. This CDR3 has 14 residues. V was shortened by 1 base and J by 8 bases, with 11 bases between the two germline ends.

The CDR3 DNA is TGTGCCAGCAGCGTAGCACAGGTTGATGAAAAACTGTTTTTT. Protein: CASSVAQVDEKLFF. This chain links TRBV9 with TRBJ1-4; TRBD1 might be the D (5 bases). The CDR3 extends over 14 amino acids. CDR1 is SGDLS, CDR2 YYNGEE, per germline. Trimming stripped 0 bases from V and 6 bases from J, with 9 bases between.

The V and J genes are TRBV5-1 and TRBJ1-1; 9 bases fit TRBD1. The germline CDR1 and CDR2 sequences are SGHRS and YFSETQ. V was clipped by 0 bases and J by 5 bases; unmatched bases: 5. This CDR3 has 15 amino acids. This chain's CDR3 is CASSLGGQGKTEAFF. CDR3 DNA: TGCGCCAGCAGCTTGGGCGGACAGGGGAAAACTGAAGCTTTCTTT.

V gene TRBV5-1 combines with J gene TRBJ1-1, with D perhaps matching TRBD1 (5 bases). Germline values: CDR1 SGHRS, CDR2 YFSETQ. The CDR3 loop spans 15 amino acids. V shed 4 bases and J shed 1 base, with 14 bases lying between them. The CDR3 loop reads CASSKPGLGNTEAFF. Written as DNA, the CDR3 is TGCGCCAGCAGCAAACCGGGACTGGGGAACACTGAAGCTTTCTTT.

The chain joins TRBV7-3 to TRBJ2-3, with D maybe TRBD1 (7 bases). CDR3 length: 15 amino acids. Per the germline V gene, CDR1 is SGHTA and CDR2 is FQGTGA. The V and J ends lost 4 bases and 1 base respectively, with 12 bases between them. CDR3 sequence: CASSSGGIRTDTQYF. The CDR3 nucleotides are TGTGCCAGCAGCTCAGGGGGGATTCGCACAGATACGCAGTATTTT.

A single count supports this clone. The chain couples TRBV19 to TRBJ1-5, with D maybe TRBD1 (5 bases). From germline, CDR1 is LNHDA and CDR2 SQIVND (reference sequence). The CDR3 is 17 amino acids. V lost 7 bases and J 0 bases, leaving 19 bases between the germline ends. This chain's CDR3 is CASKFRRDGHSNQPQHF. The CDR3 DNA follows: TGTGCCAGTAAATTTAGGCGGGACGGACATAGCAATCAGCCCCAGCATTTT.

DNA of the CDR3: TGTGCCTGGAACGGACAGGGGTGGACTGAAGCTTTCTTT. This codes for CAWNGQGWTEAFF. This chain uses TRBV30 with TRBJ1-1; 9 nucleotides agree with TRBD1. J was trimmed by 5 bases and V by 4 bases; bases with no gene match: 5. The CDR3 has 13 amino acids. In germline, CDR1 is GTSNPN, CDR2 SVGIG (reference sequence). The full variable domain, with the rest looked up from reference TRBV30 and TRBJ1-1, is SQTIHQWPATLVQPVGSPLSLECTVEGTSNPNLYWYRQAAGRGLQLLFYSVGIGQISSEVPQNLSASRPQDRQFILSSKKLLLSDSGFYLCAWNGQGWTEAFFGQGTRLTVV.

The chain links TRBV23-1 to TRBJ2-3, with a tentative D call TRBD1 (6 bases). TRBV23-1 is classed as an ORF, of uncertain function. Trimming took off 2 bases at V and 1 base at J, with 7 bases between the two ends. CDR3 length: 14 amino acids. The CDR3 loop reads CASSQRGCTDTQYF. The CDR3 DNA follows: TGCGCCAGCAGTCAAAGGGGGTGCACAGATACGCAGTATTTT.

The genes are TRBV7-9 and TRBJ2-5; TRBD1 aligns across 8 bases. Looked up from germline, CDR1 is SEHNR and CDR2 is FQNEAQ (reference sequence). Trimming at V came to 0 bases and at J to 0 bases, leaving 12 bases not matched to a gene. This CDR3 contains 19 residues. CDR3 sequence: CASSLASRGPRLYQETQYF. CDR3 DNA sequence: TGTGCCAGCAGCTTAGCATCCAGGGGGCCAAGGTTGTACCAAGAGACCCAGTACTTC.

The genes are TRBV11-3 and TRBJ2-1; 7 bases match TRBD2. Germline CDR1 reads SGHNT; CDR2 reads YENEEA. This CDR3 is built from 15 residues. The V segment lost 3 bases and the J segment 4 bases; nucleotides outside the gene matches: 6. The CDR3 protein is CASSLTRGSYNEQFF. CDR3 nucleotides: TGTGCCAGCAGCTTGACTCGCGGGAGTTACAATGAGCAGTTCTTC.